The 15 T cell receptor beta chains given below trace back to one sample, sequenced in a study of T cell responses to AZD1222 COVID-19 vaccine listed by TCRdb under 2021. Interpreted using the paper, the time point label stands for: about 28 days (+/-7) after the second vaccine dose. The library was prepared using the immunoSEQ multiplex PCR assay. In its TCRdb copy, this immuneACCESS table keeps in-frame sequences only and misses some clones. Where compared with another copy, unresolved V genes explain less than half of these, and the others have no known cause. The sample profile shows roughly 48,000 clones; 89% of them were found once. Approximately 5% of the sample is held by the ten biggest clonotypes. The sample in question was peripheral blood, obtained 28 days after the second AZD1222 dose. Every receptor here comes from an adult who received the AZD1222 COVID-19 vaccine.

The chain couples TRBV13 to TRBJ2-7; maybe TRBD2 (6 bases). Germline values: CDR1 PRHDT, CDR2 FYEKMQ (reference sequence). CDR3 length: 15 residues. V lost 1 base, J lost 4 bases, and 14 bases lay in between. Here the CDR3 reads CASSLVGGASYEQYF. CDR3 DNA: TGTGCCAGCAGCTTAGTCGGCGGGGCATCTTACGAGCAGTACTTC. Variable domain in full (rest from reference TRBV13 and TRBJ2-7): AAGVIQSPRHLIKEKRETATLKCYPIPRHDTVYWYQQGPGQDPQFLISFYEKMQSDKGSIPDRFSAQQFSDYHSELNMSSLELGDSALYFCASSLVGGASYEQYFGPGTRLTVT.

This clone was recorded a few times. The chain uses TRBV28 and TRBJ1-3; no clear D. V was clipped by 6 bases and J by 0 bases, with 15 bases between them. CDR3 length: 16 amino acids. Germline V CDR1 and CDR2: MDHEN, SYDVKM. CDR3 nucleotide sequence: TGTGCCAGCAGAGTGGGAGGAGAAGCCTCTGGAAACACCATATATTTT. It is translated as CASRVGGEASGNTIYF.

The chain has TRBV6-4 and TRBJ2-6; 10 bases fit TRBD1. The germline CDR1 and CDR2 sequences are MRHNA and SNTAGT. The CDR3 has 18 amino acids. J lost 2 bases, V lost 6 bases, and 10 bases had no gene match. The CDR3 DNA follows: TGTGCCAGCAGCAACCCCGGGACAGGGGAAGCTGGGGCCAACGTCCTGACTTTC. It codes for CASSNPGTGEAGANVLTF.

The rearrangement links TRBV2 to TRBJ1-3; D gene uncertain. V gave up 5 bases and J gave up 0 bases, with 8 bases separating them. CDR3 length: 14 amino acids. Germline CDR1 is SNHLY and CDR2 is FYNNEI. CDR3 protein: CASSKVDSGNTIYF. In DNA, the CDR3 is TGTGCCAGCAGTAAGGTCGACTCTGGAAACACCATATATTTT.

The chain couples TRBV5-1 to TRBJ2-3, with D perhaps being TRBD1 or TRBD2 (5 bases each). Trimming removed 4 bases at V and 8 bases at J, with 20 bases between. This CDR3 is built from 15 residues. Germline assignment: CDR1 SGHRS and CDR2 YFSETQ. CDR3 DNA: TGCGCCAGCAGCATGGGACGGTCCCCACAATTTACGCAGTATTTT. Amino acids: CASSMGRSPQFTQYF. Looking up the rest from reference TRBV5-1 and TRBJ2-3 gives the full variable domain: KAGVTQTPRYLIKTRGQQVTLSCSPISGHRSVSWYQQTPGQGLQFLFEYFSETQRNKGNFPGRFSGRQFSNSRSEMNVSTLELGDSALYLCASSMGRSPQFTQYFGPGTRLTVL.

The V call is TRBV6-1, the J call TRBJ1-1, with 7 bases that match TRBD1. The V and J ends lost 3 bases and 1 base, in that order; junction bases with no gene match: 2. Germline V gene data show CDR1 as MNHNS and CDR2 as SASEGT. The CDR3 consists of 14 residues. CDR3 region: CASSEDRRNTEAFF. Here the CDR3 DNA reads TGTGCCAGCAGTGAGGACAGGAGGAACACTGAAGCTTTCTTT.

CDR3 DNA sequence: TGTGCCAGCCGCCGAGGGAGCAGGGTGAACACTGAAGCTTTCTTT. Encoded protein: CASRRGSRVNTEAFF. The J gene is TRBJ1-1, the V gene TRBV27; a weak D match, TRBD1 (5 bases). Between the trimmed V and J ends, which lost 8 bases and 0 bases, there was a span of 16 bases. This CDR3 region has 15 residues. Germline CDR1 is MNHEY and CDR2 is SMNVEV (reference sequence).

The genes are TRBV28 and TRBJ2-7, with 9 bases identical to TRBD1. The J segment lost 0 bases and the V segment lost 4 bases, leaving 7 bases of the junction unmatched. The germline V gene has CDR1 MDHEN and CDR2 SYDVKM. The CDR3 totals 16 residues. The CDR3 sequence is CASSSSGTGNSYEQYF. As DNA, the CDR3 is TGTGCCAGCAGTTCGAGCGGGACAGGGAACTCCTACGAGCAGTACTTC.

The chain has TRBV15 and TRBJ2-2; D might be TRBD1 or TRBD2, each matching 6 bases. Trimming removed 9 bases at V and 6 bases at J, with 17 bases between. Germline loops: CDR1 LNHNV, CDR2 YYDKDF (reference sequence). CDR3 length: 14 residues. The CDR3 sequence is CATGATSYSGELFF. DNA of the CDR3: TGTGCCACGGGGGCGACTAGTTATTCCGGGGAGCTGTTTTTT.

The chain has TRBV6-5 and TRBJ2-7; possibly TRBD2 for D (6 bases). The germline V gene encodes CDR1 MNHEY and CDR2 SVGAGI. Trimming took off 11 bases at V and 5 bases at J, with 19 bases between the two ends. The CDR3 spans 13 residues. The CDR3 loop is CACLPGSPNEQYF. The CDR3 bases are TGTGCCTGCCTCCCCGGGAGTCCCAACGAGCAGTACTTC.

V gene TRBV5-1 combines with J gene TRBJ2-7, with D maybe TRBD2 (5 bases). There are 15 residues in the CDR3. V was trimmed by 4 bases and J by 9 bases, leaving 23 bases between them. In germline, CDR1 is SGHRS, CDR2 YFSETQ. CDR3 amino acids: CASSPGGIRASVQYF. For the CDR3, the DNA is TGCGCCAGCAGCCCTGGAGGTATCCGGGCCAGCGTGCAGTACTTC.

The chain joins TRBV5-4 to TRBJ2-7, with 14 bases identical to TRBD2. Per the germline V gene, CDR1 is SGHNT and CDR2 is YYREEE (reference sequence). V was clipped by 0 bases and J by 6 bases; unmatched bases: 11. The CDR3 is 18 residues long. The CDR3: CASSLDGTSGSDWFEQYF. The CDR3, as DNA: TGTGCCAGCAGCTTGGACGGGACTAGCGGGAGTGACTGGTTCGAGCAGTACTTC.

This clone is a singleton in its sample. The V gene is TRBV3-1 (or the pseudogene TRBV3-2), the J gene TRBJ2-3; no definite D call. V was clipped by 10 bases and J by 4 bases, with 12 bases between them. This CDR3 spans 12 amino acids. CDR1 and CDR2 from the germline V gene are LGHDT and YNNKEL (reference sequence). DNA for the CDR3: TGTGCCATCGGTGAAGGACCAGATACGCAGTATTTT. Its protein product is CAIGEGPDTQYF.

This clone was counted between two and nine times. The chain employs TRBV5-4 and TRBJ1-1; D is unclear. The CDR3 has 14 amino acids. Germline-derived CDR1 and CDR2 are SGHNT and YYREEE (reference sequence). V was clipped by 4 bases and J by 0 bases, with 10 bases between them. CDR3 DNA: TGTGCCAGCAGCCCGCTAGCTGTGAACACTGAAGCTTTCTTT. This translates into CASSPLAVNTEAFF.

The chain joins TRBV7-9 to TRBJ2-5, with 10 bases lining up with TRBD2. V dropped 5 bases and J dropped 5; count of bases not matched to a gene: 5. Germline V CDR1 and CDR2: SEHNR, FQNEAQ (reference sequence). The CDR3 contains 14 residues. The CDR3 region is CASSPSGSLETQYF. The CDR3 DNA is TGTGCCAGCAGCCCTAGCGGGAGTTTGGAGACCCAGTACTTC.